The entry below describes one T cell receptor (beta chain). This specimen comes from a study of CDR3 diversity in severe acne. CDR3 length: 13 amino acids. From germline, CDR1 is SGHNT and CDR2 YYREEE (reference sequence). Between the trimmed V and J ends, which lost 10 bases and 8 bases, there was a span of 18 bases. TCRdb re-called the PCR reads through MiXCR, storing one row per CDR3 protein. The sample has about 90,000 distinct CDR3 sequences, about 50% seen once. The chain combines TRBV5-4 with TRBJ2-2; D might be TRBD2 (6 bases). The specimen was blood. The receptor's source is a male donor in good health, serving as a control. Here the CDR3 reads CASGGWHEGELFF. The CDR3, as DNA: TGTGCCTCTGGGGGGTGGCACGAAGGGGAGCTGTTTTTT.